A selection of T cell receptor beta chains follows, all from one sample in a study of T-cell reconstitution after alpha-beta-depleted transplantation in children. MiXCR was run by TCRdb on the PCR reads, yielding one entry per CDR3 protein. Of approximately 400,000 distinct CDR3 sequences listed, around 15% are singletons. The specimen was PBMCs, mostly from graft donor cells, collected 360 days after TCRalphabeta/CD19-depleted stem cell transplant. These receptors came from a boy in the first two years of life who had a stem cell transplant for Wiskott-Aldrich syndrome, so the T cells may come from the graft donor. CDR3s include the opening cysteine and the closing phenylalanine or tryptophan. D genes are given only for firm matches. The size field is filled for only some rows; it gives once, few, many or a size class.

clone_size: NA
j_call: TRBJ2-1
v_call: TRBV29-1
d_call: TRBD2
cdr3_nt: TGCAGCGCCCAACCGGGACTAGCGGGAGTTGAGCAGTTCTTC
cdr3_aa: CSAQPGLAGVEQFF

clone_size: few
j_call: TRBJ2-7
v_call: TRBV20-1
d_call: NA
cdr3_nt: TGCAGTGGGCAGGGGGGGACCCCCTCCTACGAGCAGTACTTC
cdr3_aa: CSGQGGTPSYEQYF

clone_size: many
j_call: TRBJ2-3
v_call: TRBV18
d_call: NA
cdr3_nt: TGTGCCAGCTCACCACGTCTCAACACAGATACGCAGTATTTT
cdr3_aa: CASSPRLNTDTQYF

clone_size: many
j_call: TRBJ1-2
v_call: TRBV29-1
d_call: NA
cdr3_nt: TGCAGCGTTGAACTTGGTGGCTACACCTTC
cdr3_aa: CSVELGGYTF

clone_size: few
j_call: TRBJ1-2
v_call: TRBV2
d_call: NA
cdr3_nt: TGTGCCAGCTCGGCCTCTAGCCTTGGCTACACCTTC
cdr3_aa: CASSASSLGYTF

clone_size: NA
j_call: TRBJ1-5
v_call: TRBV6-1
d_call: NA
cdr3_nt: TGTGCCAGTCACAGGAGTAAAGGCAATCAGCCCCAGCATTTT
cdr3_aa: CASHRSKGNQPQHF

clone_size: NA
j_call: TRBJ2-1
v_call: TRBV12-3/TRBV12-4
d_call: NA
cdr3_nt: TGTGCCAGCAGTCGACAGGGCCAGCCGCGGGGAAATGAGCAGTTCTTC
cdr3_aa: CASSRQGQPRGNEQFF

clone_size: few
j_call: TRBJ2-7
v_call: TRBV12-3/TRBV12-4
d_call: NA
cdr3_nt: TGTGCCAGCAGTACCCGGGACGGAGCCTACGAGCAGTACTTC
cdr3_aa: CASSTRDGAYEQYF

clone_size: NA
j_call: TRBJ2-5
v_call: TRBV4-2
d_call: NA
cdr3_nt: TGTGCCAGCAGCCAAGCCCTGGACCAAGAGACCCAGTACTTC
cdr3_aa: CASSQALDQETQYF

clone_size: few
j_call: TRBJ2-3
v_call: TRBV7-6
d_call: TRBD2
cdr3_nt: TGTGCCAGCAGCCGCACAAGACTAGCGGGGGGCACAGATACGCAGTATTTT
cdr3_aa: CASSRTRLAGGTDTQYF

clone_size: few
j_call: TRBJ2-1
v_call: TRBV13
d_call: NA
cdr3_nt: TGTGCCAGCAGCTTTGGGATAGACCACAATGAGCAGTTCTTC
cdr3_aa: CASSFGIDHNEQFF

clone_size: few
j_call: TRBJ2-1
v_call: TRBV12-3/TRBV12-4
d_call: TRBD1
cdr3_nt: TGTGCCAGCAGGACCACAGGGGAGAATGAGCAGTTCTTC
cdr3_aa: CASRTTGENEQFF

clone_size: few
j_call: TRBJ2-7
v_call: TRBV5-1
d_call: NA
cdr3_nt: TGCGCCAGCAGCTTAACGACCGACTACGAGCAGTACTTC
cdr3_aa: CASSLTTDYEQYF

clone_size: few
j_call: TRBJ2-1
v_call: TRBV20-1
d_call: NA
cdr3_nt: TGCAGTGCTAGAGGAAACAGGGGCGGCGGGGCTTATTACAATGAGCAGTTCTTC
cdr3_aa: CSARGNRGGGAYYNEQFF

clone_size: NA
j_call: TRBJ2-3
v_call: TRBV20-1
d_call: NA
cdr3_nt: TGCAGTGCAACCTCAGCGGGCCTTAACACAGATACGCAGTATTTT
cdr3_aa: CSATSAGLNTDTQYF

clone_size: NA
j_call: TRBJ2-3
v_call: TRBV12-3/TRBV12-4
d_call: NA
cdr3_nt: TGTGCCAGCAGTTGGCGACCGGATACGCAGTATTTT
cdr3_aa: CASSWRPDTQYF

clone_size: few
j_call: TRBJ1-1
v_call: TRBV6-5
d_call: NA
cdr3_nt: TGTGCCAGCAGGCGATTTGGGACTGAAGCTTTCTTT
cdr3_aa: CASRRFGTEAFF

clone_size: NA
j_call: TRBJ2-3
v_call: TRBV5-1
d_call: NA
cdr3_nt: TGCGCCAGCAGCTTGGCTCCAGCGGACTACACAGATACGCAGTATTTT
cdr3_aa: CASSLAPADYTDTQYF

clone_size: NA
j_call: TRBJ2-1
v_call: TRBV12-3/TRBV12-4
d_call: TRBD2
cdr3_nt: TGTGCCAGCAGTTTGGCCAAGGGGACTAGCGGGACCAATGAGCAGTTCTTC
cdr3_aa: CASSLAKGTSGTNEQFF

clone_size: NA
j_call: TRBJ1-5
v_call: TRBV7-6
d_call: TRBD1
cdr3_nt: TGTGCCAGCAGCATGGACAGGGGAACAAATCAGCCCCAGCATTTT
cdr3_aa: CASSMDRGTNQPQHF

clone_size: few
j_call: TRBJ2-1
v_call: TRBV12-3/TRBV12-4
d_call: NA
cdr3_nt: TGTGCCAGCAGGAGGACAACCTTGAGTGAGCAGTTCTTC
cdr3_aa: CASRRTTLSEQFF

clone_size: NA
j_call: TRBJ1-1
v_call: TRBV6-5
d_call: NA
cdr3_nt: TGTGCCAGCAGTTACTCGGAATGGGGGAGAGATGAAGCTTTCTTT
cdr3_aa: CASSYSEWGRDEAFF

clone_size: NA
j_call: TRBJ2-1
v_call: TRBV7-9
d_call: TRBD1
cdr3_nt: TGTGCCAGCAGCTTAGCTGGGACAGGTGCAGGTGAGCAGTTCTTC
cdr3_aa: CASSLAGTGAGEQFF

clone_size: few
j_call: TRBJ2-3
v_call: TRBV11-2
d_call: NA
cdr3_nt: TGTGCCAGCAGCCGTAGCGGAAAAAGCACAGATACGCAGTATTTT
cdr3_aa: CASSRSGKSTDTQYF

clone_size: NA
j_call: TRBJ2-1
v_call: TRBV5-6
d_call: NA
cdr3_nt: TGTGCCAGCAGCTTGTTGGAGACGACGGGTCACAATGAGCAGTTCTTC
cdr3_aa: CASSLLETTGHNEQFF

clone_size: few
j_call: TRBJ2-3
v_call: TRBV5-1
d_call: NA
cdr3_nt: TGCGCCAGCAGCTTTACATCGGCTTATACAGATACGCAGTATTTT
cdr3_aa: CASSFTSAYTDTQYF

clone_size: few
j_call: TRBJ1-2
v_call: TRBV29-1
d_call: NA
cdr3_nt: TGCAGCGTGGTGGAGGGCTATGGCTACACCTTC
cdr3_aa: CSVVEGYGYTF

clone_size: many
j_call: TRBJ1-3
v_call: TRBV25-1
d_call: NA
cdr3_nt: TGTGCCAGCAGTGAGGTTGGGACTGGAAACACCATATATTTT
cdr3_aa: CASSEVGTGNTIYF

clone_size: few
j_call: TRBJ1-5
v_call: TRBV3-1
d_call: NA
cdr3_nt: TGTGCCAGCAGCCATTCTGGGGGAAATCAGCCCCAGCATTTT
cdr3_aa: CASSHSGGNQPQHF

clone_size: many
j_call: TRBJ2-5
v_call: TRBV12-3/TRBV12-4
d_call: NA
cdr3_nt: TGTGCCAGCAGTTTAGATGCTCGGGTGGGGGAGACCCAGTACTTC
cdr3_aa: CASSLDARVGETQYF

clone_size: NA
j_call: TRBJ2-7
v_call: TRBV12-3/TRBV12-4
d_call: TRBD2
cdr3_nt: TGTGCCAGCAGTTTATCTGGCGGGAGATCCTACGAGCAGTACTTC
cdr3_aa: CASSLSGGRSYEQYF

clone_size: NA
j_call: TRBJ2-2
v_call: TRBV10-3
d_call: NA
cdr3_nt: TGTGCCATCAGTGGTGGACAGTCTCACACCGGGGAGCTGTTTTTT
cdr3_aa: CAISGGQSHTGELFF

clone_size: NA
j_call: TRBJ2-6
v_call: TRBV14
d_call: NA
cdr3_nt: TGTGCCAGCAGTCGAGCCAACGTCCTGACTTTC
cdr3_aa: CASSRANVLTF

clone_size: NA
j_call: TRBJ1-1
v_call: TRBV7-2
d_call: NA
cdr3_nt: TGTGCCAGCAGCTTAATAGGGGTAGGGGAAGCTTTCTTT
cdr3_aa: CASSLIGVGEAFF

clone_size: NA
j_call: TRBJ2-6
v_call: TRBV11-1
d_call: NA
cdr3_nt: TGTGCCAGCAGCCGATACTCCGGACACCCCTCTGGGGCCAACGTCCTGACTTTC
cdr3_aa: CASSRYSGHPSGANVLTF

clone_size: NA
j_call: TRBJ2-7
v_call: TRBV5-1
d_call: TRBD1
cdr3_nt: TGCGCCAGCAGCTCCTCTCACAGGGGGGACGAGCAGTACTTC
cdr3_aa: CASSSSHRGDEQYF

clone_size: many
j_call: TRBJ2-7
v_call: TRBV12-3/TRBV12-4
d_call: TRBD1
cdr3_nt: TGTGCCAGCAGTTTCTTCGGGACAGGGGCCTACGAGCAGTACTTC
cdr3_aa: CASSFFGTGAYEQYF

clone_size: NA
j_call: TRBJ1-6
v_call: TRBV6-1
d_call: TRBD1
cdr3_nt: TGTGCCAGCAGTCCACAAAGGGGACAGGTCAATTCACCCCTCCACTTT
cdr3_aa: CASSPQRGQVNSPLHF

clone_size: few
j_call: TRBJ2-7
v_call: TRBV6-2/TRBV6-3
d_call: NA
cdr3_nt: TGTGCCAGCAGGCGTTTGGGACAAGCCTACGAGCAGTACTTC
cdr3_aa: CASRRLGQAYEQYF

clone_size: few
j_call: TRBJ2-3
v_call: TRBV5-1
d_call: NA
cdr3_nt: TGCGCCAGCAGCTTCTCAGGGGCAGATACGCAGTATTTT
cdr3_aa: CASSFSGADTQYF

clone_size: many
j_call: TRBJ2-3
v_call: TRBV13
d_call: NA
cdr3_nt: TGTGCCAGCAGCATAAGCTTGGACTGGGATACGCAGTATTTT
cdr3_aa: CASSISLDWDTQYF